Here is one T cell receptor beta chain with its context. Antigen unknown. What was sequenced were expressed TCRB transcripts, since all of the isolated RNA had been reverse transcribed. Roughly 3.6 million reads per sample were averaged for naive, central memory and regulatory samples. TCRdb's table, derived via immunoSEQ multiplex PCR, lists solely in-frame clones and lacks some. The sample lists 150,000 to 170,000 clones, around 8.5% seen once, with about 0.6% in the top ten. This entry comes from a study of beta chain features in type 1 diabetes. Study findings and constraints: There were fewer insertions and more deletions at the VDJ junctions of type 1 diabetes patients. Across patients, naive, central memory and Treg TCRB repertoires exhibited apparently greater similarity than was observed across healthy donors.

This CDR3 contains 17 residues. The germline CDR1 and CDR2 sequences are SGHNT and YYREEE (reference sequence). V shed 5 bases and J 4 bases; nucleotides not matched to a gene: 12. The sample taken for sequencing was central memory CD4+ T cells from blood. This sequence originates from a man younger than 35 in good health. The V gene is TRBV5-4, the J gene TRBJ2-5; 12 nucleotides match TRBD1. The CDR3 protein is CASSTPTGTGGVETQYF. The CDR3 region has the DNA TGTGCCAGCAGTACCCCCACGGGGACAGGGGGCGTAGAGACCCAGTACTTC.